This passage covers 21 T cell receptor beta chains from one sample sequenced in a study of beta chain features in type 1 diabetes. Investigators reverse transcribed all isolated RNA, so they sequenced expressed TCRB transcripts. Profiling relied on immunoSEQ multiplex PCR, and the TCRdb table lists in-frame clones only, not all of them. The sample contains about 900,000 clones, roughly 15% of which appear only once. The sequenced sample was naive CD4+ T cells from blood. These receptors all come from a woman under 30 in good health.

The rearrangement joins TRBV11-2 to TRBJ1-5, with unresolved D. Germline V gives CDR1 SGHAT, CDR2 FQNNGV. This CDR3 contains 14 residues. V was cut by 0 bases and J by 5 bases, with 8 bases left in between. The CDR3 spells CASSLDPSYQPQHF. In nucleotides, the CDR3 is TGTGCCAGCAGCTTAGATCCTTCGTATCAGCCCCAGCATTTT.

The chain carries TRBV5-6 and TRBJ2-1, with D perhaps matching TRBD1 or TRBD2 (5 bases each). Germline CDR1 is SGHDT and CDR2 is YYEEEE. The CDR3 is 18 amino acids. V was pared by 4 bases and J by 7 bases, with 27 bases between. In nucleotides, the CDR3 is TGTGCCAGCAGCCCCCAGTCTAGCCGGGACGGTCGATGGAATGAGCAGTTCTTC. Its translation: CASSPQSSRDGRWNEQFF.

V gene TRBV7-2 combines with J gene TRBJ2-7; D remains ambiguous. Trimming pared 5 bases from V and 2 bases from J, leaving 13 bases between. This CDR3 comprises 14 residues. Germline V gene data show CDR1 as SGHTA and CDR2 as FQGNSA. The CDR3 reads CASSPWSQAYEQYF. Written as DNA, the CDR3 is TGTGCCAGCAGCCCTTGGTCGCAGGCCTACGAGCAGTACTTC.

This clone was observed a handful of times. This chain links TRBV6-6 with TRBJ1-5, with D maybe TRBD1 (6 bases). The CDR3 extends over 14 amino acids. The ends were cut back, 5 bases at V and 7 bases at J, with 15 bases in the middle. Germline CDR1 MNHNY, CDR2 SVGAGI (reference sequence). This CDR3 is CASSGGGAGQPQHF. In DNA form, the CDR3 reads TGTGCCAGCAGTGGGGGGGGCGCGGGACAGCCCCAGCATTTT.

The chain is built from TRBV28 and TRBJ1-2; D is ambiguous. This CDR3 comprises 13 residues. The ends were cut back, 8 bases at V and 2 bases at J, with 12 bases in the middle. Germline V CDR1 and CDR2: MDHEN, SYDVKM. The DNA for the CDR3 is TGTGCCAGCGGGAGTCAGGAGAACTATGGCTACACCTTC. Protein sequence: CASGSQENYGYTF.

The chain combines TRBV18 with TRBJ2-2; unclear D gene. The CDR3 has 15 amino acids. CDR1 KGHSH and CDR2 LQKENI come from the germline V gene. The ends were cut back, 3 bases at V and 2 bases at J, with 10 bases in the middle. CDR3 nucleotides: TGTGCCAGCTCACCTAGCACCTCAAACACCGGGGAGCTGTTTTTT. Protein: CASSPSTSNTGELFF. Looking up the rest from reference TRBV18 and TRBJ2-2 gives the full variable domain: NAGVMQNPRHLVRRRGQEARLRCSPMKGHSHVYWYRQLPEEGLKFMVYLQKENIIDESGMPKERFSAEFPKEGPSILRIQQVVRGDSAAYFCASSPSTSNTGELFFGEGSRLTVL.

This clone was observed a few times. The genes are TRBV27 and TRBJ1-1, with 9 bases lining up with TRBD1. Germline values: CDR1 MNHEY, CDR2 SMNVEV (reference sequence). The CDR3 is 15 residues long. The junction had 9 bases not matched to a gene; V was cut back by 6 bases and J by 4 bases. The CDR3 DNA sequence: TGTGCCAGCAGATCCGGGACAGGGAGGTCCACTGAAGCTTTCTTT. This gives the protein CASRSGTGRSTEAFF.

The rearrangement links TRBV28 to TRBJ2-4; TRBD2 matches 9 bases. V gave up 5 bases and J gave up 1 base; unmatched junction bases: 15. The CDR3 consists of 19 residues. Looked up from germline, CDR1 is MDHEN and CDR2 is SYDVKM. Written as DNA, the CDR3 is TGTGCCAGCAGTCCCCCTGGTGGAGCGGGAGGAGGGGCCAAAAACATTCAGTACTTC. Its translation: CASSPPGGAGGGAKNIQYF.

This rearrangement joins TRBV5-4 to TRBJ2-3; 8 nucleotides line up with TRBD2. The trim removed 4 bases at V and 2 bases at J, leaving 6 bases unmatched. CDR3 size: 15 residues. Looked up from germline, CDR1 is SGHNT and CDR2 is YYREEE (reference sequence). As DNA, the CDR3 is TGTGCCAGCAGCCCTGGACTAGCCGACACAGATACGCAGTATTTT. Amino acids: CASSPGLADTDTQYF. The variable domain in full, with the rest retrieved from reference TRBV5-4 and TRBJ2-3, is ETGVTQSPTHLIKTRGQQVTLRCSSQSGHNTVSWYQQALGQGPQFIFQYYREEENGRGNFPPRFSGLQFPNYSSELNVNALELDDSALYLCASSPGLADTDTQYFGPGTRLTVL.

The chain carries TRBV7-2 and TRBJ2-7; D remains ambiguous. V lost 3 bases and J 2 bases, leaving 11 bases between the germline ends. Germline loops: CDR1 SGHTA, CDR2 FQGNSA. This CDR3 spans 14 amino acids. The CDR3 loop is CASSLRQPTYEQYF. As DNA, the CDR3 is TGTGCCAGCAGCTTGCGACAACCCACCTACGAGCAGTACTTC.

A single count supports this clone. V usage is TRBV7-2 and J usage is TRBJ2-1; D ambiguous. Germline CDR1 is SGHTA and CDR2 is FQGNSA. Trimming shortened V by 5 bases and J by 5 bases, and 13 bases separated the two germline ends. The CDR3 totals 14 residues. The CDR3 here is CASSPPILNNEQFF. The CDR3 region has the DNA TGTGCCAGCAGCCCCCCAATACTCAACAATGAGCAGTTCTTC.

The chain uses TRBV2 and TRBJ2-2, with TRBD2 identical over 8 bases. The J segment lost 7 bases and the V segment lost 6 bases, leaving 10 bases of the junction unmatched. This CDR3 has 15 residues. Germline V CDR1 and CDR2: SNHLY, FYNNEI. CDR3 in amino acids: CASRKSGSSSGELFF. The CDR3 DNA is TGTGCCAGCAGAAAAAGCGGGAGTTCGAGCGGGGAGCTGTTTTTT.

CDR3 in amino acids: CASSITGAGGYEQYF. In nucleotides, the CDR3 is TGTGCCAGTAGTATTACCGGGGCCGGGGGCTACGAGCAGTACTTC. The chain has TRBV19 and TRBJ2-7; TRBD2 is a possible D gene (6 bases). The CDR3 is made up of 15 amino acids. Germline CDR1 reads LNHDA; CDR2 reads SQIVND (reference sequence). Between the trimmed V and J ends, which lost 3 bases and 3 bases, there was a span of 15 bases.

The J gene is TRBJ1-2, the V gene TRBV29-1, with 7 bases aligning to TRBD1. J was trimmed by 7 bases and V by 6 bases; bases with no gene match: 11. Germline V gene lookup returns CDR1 SQVTM and CDR2 ANQGSEA. The CDR3 covers 13 residues. The CDR3 sequence is CSVTRDRVGGYTF. The CDR3 nucleotides read TGCAGCGTAACTAGAGACAGGGTTGGTGGCTACACCTTC.

This clone was counted between two and nine times. The chain carries TRBV7-2 and TRBJ2-1, with TRBD2 identical over 15 bases. J lost 7 bases, V lost 2 bases, and 6 bases had no gene match. The germline V gene has CDR1 SGHTA and CDR2 FQGNSA. This CDR3 comprises 17 residues. The CDR3 DNA reads TGTGCCAGCAGCTTATGGACTAGCGGGAGGGGTACAAATGAGCAGTTCTTC. It translates to CASSLWTSGRGTNEQFF.

This clone was picked up a small number of times. The chain recombines TRBV7-2 with TRBJ2-5; 11 bases agree with TRBD2. With 5 bases clipped from V and 5 bases from J, the junction kept 13 bases outside the gene matches. Germline assignment: CDR1 SGHTA and CDR2 FQGNSA. The CDR3 extends over 17 amino acids. CDR3 loop: CASSAGTSGLLRETQYF. The CDR3 DNA sequence: TGTGCCAGCAGCGCCGGGACTAGCGGACTTCTGAGGGAGACCCAGTACTTC.

The V call is TRBV7-9, the J call TRBJ1-1, with TRBD1 matching 8 bases. The CDR3 totals 19 residues. The germline V gene encodes CDR1 SEHNR and CDR2 FQNEAQ (reference sequence). V lost 3 bases to trimming and J lost 2 bases; unmatched junction nucleotides: 17. The CDR3 DNA reads TGTGCCAGCAGCTTTTCGGCCCGACCCAGGGGGCGCGTTAACACTGAAGCTTTCTTT. Translated: CASSFSARPRGRVNTEAFF.

Concerning this clone: The sample holds other DNA sequences that translate to the same CDR3. V usage is TRBV18 and J usage is TRBJ2-7, with 11 bases lining up with TRBD2. CDR1 and CDR2 from the germline V gene are KGHSH and LQKENI. The CDR3 extends over 16 amino acids. With V trimmed by 3 bases and J by 0 bases, 4 bases remained unmatched. CDR3 protein: CASSPGLAGVSYEQYF. As DNA, the CDR3 is TGTGCCAGCTCACCCGGACTAGCGGGTGTCTCCTACGAGCAGTACTTC.

This clone turned up a few times. The chain employs TRBV7-8 and TRBJ1-2, with D perhaps matching TRBD1 (6 bases). The length of the CDR3 is 15 residues. V was pared by 5 bases and J by 6 bases, with 19 bases between. In germline, CDR1 is SGHVS, CDR2 FQNEAQ. The CDR3 loop is CASSPLRGQSHGYTF. The CDR3, as DNA: TGTGCCAGCAGCCCCTTAAGAGGACAGTCGCATGGCTACACCTTC. The variable domain in full, with the rest retrieved from reference TRBV7-8 and TRBJ1-2, is GAGVSQSPRYKVAKRGQDVALRCDPISGHVSLFWYQQALGQGPEFLTYFQNEAQLDKSGLPSDRFFAERPEGSVSTLKIQRTQQEDSAVYLCASSPLRGQSHGYTFGSGTRLTVV.

At least ten counts were recorded for this clone. Other DNA sequences in the sample encode the same CDR3. The chain employs TRBV10-3 and TRBJ2-1; D unresolved. Germline CDR1 reads ENHRY; CDR2 reads SYGVKD. Deletions cut 0 bases from V and 6 bases from J, with 3 bases between. This CDR3 is built from 12 residues. The CDR3 spells CAISESGNEQFF. The DNA for the CDR3 is TGTGCCATCAGTGAGTCCGGCAATGAGCAGTTCTTC.

This clone has just a few counts. The gene calls are TRBV19 and TRBJ2-7, with 14 bases lining up with TRBD2. Germline loops: CDR1 LNHDA, CDR2 SQIVND (reference sequence). The CDR3 covers 17 residues. With 4 bases clipped from V and 4 bases from J, the junction kept 9 bases outside the gene matches. Here the CDR3 reads CASSTPGLAGVGYEQYF. The DNA of the CDR3 is TGTGCCAGTAGTACTCCGGGACTAGCGGGAGTTGGTTACGAGCAGTACTTC.